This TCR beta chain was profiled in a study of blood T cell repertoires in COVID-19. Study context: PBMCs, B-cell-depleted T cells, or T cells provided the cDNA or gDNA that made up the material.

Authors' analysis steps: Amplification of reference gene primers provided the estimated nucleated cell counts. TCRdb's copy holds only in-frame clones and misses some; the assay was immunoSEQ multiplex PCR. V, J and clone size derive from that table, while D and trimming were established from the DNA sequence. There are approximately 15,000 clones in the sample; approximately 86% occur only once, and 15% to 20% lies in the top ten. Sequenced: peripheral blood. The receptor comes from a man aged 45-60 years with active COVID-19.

CDR3 in DNA: TGCGCCAGCAGCTTGGAAGGGGGTCAGGGCGGCTACACCTTC. Amino acid sequence: CASSLEGGQGGYTF. This chain connects TRBV5-1 to TRBJ1-2, with D possibly TRBD1 on 6 matching bases. Trimming removed 0 bases at V and 8 bases at J, with 14 bases between. Germline V CDR1 and CDR2: SGHRS, YFSETQ. This CDR3 contains 14 residues.